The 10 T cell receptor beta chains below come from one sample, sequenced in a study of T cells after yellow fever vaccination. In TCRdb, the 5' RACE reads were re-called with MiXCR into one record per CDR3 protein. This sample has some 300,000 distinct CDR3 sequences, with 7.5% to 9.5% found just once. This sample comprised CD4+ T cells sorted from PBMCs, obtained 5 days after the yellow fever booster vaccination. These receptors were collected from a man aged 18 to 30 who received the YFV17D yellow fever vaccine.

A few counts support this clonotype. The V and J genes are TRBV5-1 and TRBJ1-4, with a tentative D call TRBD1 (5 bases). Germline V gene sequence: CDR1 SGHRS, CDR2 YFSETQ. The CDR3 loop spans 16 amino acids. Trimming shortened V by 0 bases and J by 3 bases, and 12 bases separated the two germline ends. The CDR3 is CASSLEGRGANEKLFF. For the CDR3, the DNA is TGCGCCAGCAGCTTGGAGGGTAGGGGAGCTAATGAAAAACTGTTTTTT.

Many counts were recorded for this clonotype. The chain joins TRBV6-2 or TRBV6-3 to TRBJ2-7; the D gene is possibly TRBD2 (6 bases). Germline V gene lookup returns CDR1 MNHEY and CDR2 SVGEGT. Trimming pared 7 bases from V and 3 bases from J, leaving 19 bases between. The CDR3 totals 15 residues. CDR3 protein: CASTTGGAGNYEQYF. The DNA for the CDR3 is TGTGCCAGCACCACCGGAGGGGCCGGGAACTACGAGCAGTACTTC.

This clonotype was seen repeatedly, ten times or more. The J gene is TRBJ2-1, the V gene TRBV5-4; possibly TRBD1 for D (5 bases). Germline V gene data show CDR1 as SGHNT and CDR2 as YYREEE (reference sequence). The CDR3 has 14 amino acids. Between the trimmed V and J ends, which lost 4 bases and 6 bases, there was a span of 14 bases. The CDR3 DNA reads TGTGCCAGCAGCACAGGTAATATCCTCAATGAGCAGTTCTTC. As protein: CASSTGNILNEQFF.

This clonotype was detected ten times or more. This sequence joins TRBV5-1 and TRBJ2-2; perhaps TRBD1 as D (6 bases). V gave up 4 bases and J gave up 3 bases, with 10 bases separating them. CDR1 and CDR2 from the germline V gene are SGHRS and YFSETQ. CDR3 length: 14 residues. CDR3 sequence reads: CASSLDRDTGELFF. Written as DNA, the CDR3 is TGCGCCAGCAGCCTGGACAGAGACACCGGGGAGCTGTTTTTT.

In DNA form, the CDR3 reads TGTGCCATCACCCCGTCACAGGGGTCCTACAATGAGCAGTTCTTC. It yields the protein CAITPSQGSYNEQFF. This chain joins TRBV10-3 and TRBJ2-1, with TRBD1 matching 7 bases. Germline trimming cut 7 bases from V and 1 base from J; bases unmatched to any gene: 7. The CDR3 spans 15 residues. Per the germline V gene, CDR1 is ENHRY and CDR2 is SYGVKD.

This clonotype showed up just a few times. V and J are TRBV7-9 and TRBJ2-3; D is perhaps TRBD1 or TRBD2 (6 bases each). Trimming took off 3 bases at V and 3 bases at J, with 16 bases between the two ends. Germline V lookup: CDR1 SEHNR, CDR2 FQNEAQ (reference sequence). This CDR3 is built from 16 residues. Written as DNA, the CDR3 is TGTGCCAGCAGCTTGAGTAGGGGGGCCGGGACAGATACGCAGTATTTT. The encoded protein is CASSLSRGAGTDTQYF. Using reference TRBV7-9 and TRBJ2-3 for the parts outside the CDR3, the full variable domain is DTGVSQNPRHKITKRGQNVTFRCDPISEHNRLYWYRQTLGQGPEFLTYFQNEAQLEKSRLLSDRFSAERPKGSFSTLEIQRTEQGDSAMYLCASSLSRGAGTDTQYFGPGTRLTVL.

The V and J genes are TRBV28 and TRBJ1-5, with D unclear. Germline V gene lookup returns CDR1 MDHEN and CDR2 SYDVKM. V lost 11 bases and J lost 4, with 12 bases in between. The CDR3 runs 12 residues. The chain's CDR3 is CAAQELNQPQHF. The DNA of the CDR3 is TGTGCCGCGCAGGAATTAAATCAGCCCCAGCATTTT.

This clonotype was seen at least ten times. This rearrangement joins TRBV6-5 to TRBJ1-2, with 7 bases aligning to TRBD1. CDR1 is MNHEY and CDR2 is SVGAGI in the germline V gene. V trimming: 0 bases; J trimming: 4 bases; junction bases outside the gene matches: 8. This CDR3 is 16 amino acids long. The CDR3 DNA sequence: TGTGCCAGCAGTTACTCGAGAGGGGGCAGTAGCTATGGCTACACCTTC. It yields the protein CASSYSRGGSSYGYTF.

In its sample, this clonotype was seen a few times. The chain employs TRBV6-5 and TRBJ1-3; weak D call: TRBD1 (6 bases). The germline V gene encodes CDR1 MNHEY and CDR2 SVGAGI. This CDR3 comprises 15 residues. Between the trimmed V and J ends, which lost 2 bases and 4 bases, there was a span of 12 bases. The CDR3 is CASSYRGGTGNTIYF. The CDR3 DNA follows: TGTGCCAGCAGTTACAGGGGGGGCACCGGAAACACCATATATTTT.

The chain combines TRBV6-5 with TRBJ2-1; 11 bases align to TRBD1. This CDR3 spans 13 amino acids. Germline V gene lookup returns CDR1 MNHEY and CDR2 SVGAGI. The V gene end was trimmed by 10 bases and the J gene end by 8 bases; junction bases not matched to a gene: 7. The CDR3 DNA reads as TGTGCCACCCCGGACAGGGGGCAGGATGAGCAGTTCTTC. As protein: CATPDRGQDEQFF.